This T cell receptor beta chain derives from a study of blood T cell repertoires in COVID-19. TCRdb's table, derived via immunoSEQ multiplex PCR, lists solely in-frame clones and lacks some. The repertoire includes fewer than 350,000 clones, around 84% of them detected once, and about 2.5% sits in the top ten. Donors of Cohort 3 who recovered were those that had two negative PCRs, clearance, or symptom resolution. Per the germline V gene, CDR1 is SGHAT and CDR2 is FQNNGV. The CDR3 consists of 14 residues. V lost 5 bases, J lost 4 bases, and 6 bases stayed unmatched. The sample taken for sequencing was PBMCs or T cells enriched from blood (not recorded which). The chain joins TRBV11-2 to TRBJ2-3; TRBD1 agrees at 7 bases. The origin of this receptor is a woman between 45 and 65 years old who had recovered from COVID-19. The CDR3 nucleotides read TGTGCCAGCAGCCACGACAGGGTGGCAGATACGCAGTATTTT. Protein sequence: CASSHDRVADTQYF.